These 3 T cell receptor beta chains came from one sample sequenced in a study of blood T cell repertoires in COVID-19. The protocol was immunoSEQ multiplex PCR, while the TCRdb copy is restricted to in-frame clones and leaves out a portion. This sample has just over 150,000 clones; around 85% occur once, and the top ten carry about 2.4%. The sample taken for sequencing was peripheral blood. All receptors derive from a woman between 65 and 79 years old with acute or convalescent COVID-19.

This sequence joins TRBV7-6 and TRBJ2-1; 14 nucleotides agree with TRBD2. The V and J ends lost 5 bases and 6 bases, in that order; junction bases with no gene match: 6. The germline V gene encodes CDR1 SGHVS and CDR2 FNYEAQ. The CDR3 is 16 amino acids. DNA of the CDR3: TGTGCCAGCAGCCCGGGACTAGCGGGGGAGAGCAATGAGCAGTTCTTC. Translating it yields CASSPGLAGESNEQFF.

DNA for the CDR3: TGTGCCAGCAGCCTTGGCTCTAACACCGGGGAGCTGTTTTTT. It yields the protein CASSLGSNTGELFF. The rearrangement uses TRBV7-8 and TRBJ2-2; unclear D gene. Germline V gives CDR1 SGHVS, CDR2 FQNEAQ. Trimming took off 5 bases at V and 2 bases at J, with 9 bases between the two ends. The CDR3 runs to 14 residues.

The rearrangement uses TRBV9 and TRBJ2-1, with 7 bases lining up with TRBD2. Germline CDR1 SGDLS, CDR2 YYNGEE. V shed 1 base and J 0 bases; nucleotides not matched to a gene: 7. The CDR3 has 17 amino acids. In DNA form, the CDR3 reads TGTGCCAGCAGCGTAAGTAGGGGCGGGGGCTCCTACAATGAGCAGTTCTTC. As protein: CASSVSRGGGSYNEQFF.